Listed below are T cell receptor beta chains from one sample, sequenced in a study of regulatory T cells in long-lasting Graves disease. TCRdb reprocessed the multiplex PCR reads with MiXCR, giving one entry per CDR3 protein. Here the sample spans approximately 270,000 distinct CDR3 sequences, around 19% being singletons. These data were also filed under a second study, of T cells in Graves' hyperthyroidism and ophthalmopathy.

Material: peripheral blood mononuclear cells (PBMCs), obtained at new diagnosis, from a patient treated with antithyroid drugs. These receptors came from a woman aged 25 to 45 with Graves disease. CDR3s include the opening cysteine and the closing phenylalanine or tryptophan. A D gene is named only where the DNA matches it firmly. The size entry is marked missing in some rows and otherwise reads once, few, many or a size class.

v_gene	d_gene	j_gene	abundance	CDR3nt	CDR3aa
TRBV6-2/TRBV6-3	TRBD1	TRBJ2-7	many	TGTGCCAGCAGTTACCGGGACAGGGATTATCCGTACTTC	CASSYRDRDYPYF
TRBV5-1	TRBD2	TRBJ2-1	-	TGCGCCAGCAGCTTGGACCCAGCGGGGGAGTACAATGAGCAGTTCTTC	CASSLDPAGEYNEQFF
TRBV11-2	TRBD1	TRBJ1-1	many	TGTGCCAGCAGCGCCCAGGGGGCGGTCACTGAAGCTTTCTTT	CASSAQGAVTEAFF
TRBV28	-	TRBJ1-4	-	TGTGCCAGCAGTTTAGGGGGCGGCGGGTTTGAAAAACTGTTTTTT	CASSLGGGGFEKLFF
TRBV5-4	-	TRBJ2-2	-	TGTGCCAGCAGTCGCTCCGCGGGGGCCACCGGGGAGCTGTTTTTT	CASSRSAGATGELFF
TRBV4-1	TRBD1	TRBJ2-1	-	TGCGCCAGCAGCCGGGGACAGGGAGAAAACAATGAGCAGTTCTTC	CASSRGQGENNEQFF
TRBV4-1	TRBD1	TRBJ2-3	many	TGCGCCAGCAGCCAAGACCCGACAGGGAGAGGTGCAGATACGCAGTATTTT	CASSQDPTGRGADTQYF
TRBV9	-	TRBJ1-1	many	TGTGCCAGCAGCCAAGGCTTTGAAGCTTTCTTT	CASSQGFEAFF
TRBV5-1	-	TRBJ2-5	-	TGCGCCAGCAGCTTGGGGGCCCAGAGGGAGACCCAGTACTTC	CASSLGAQRETQYF
TRBV5-6	-	TRBJ1-4	many	TGTGCCAGCAGCGGACGAGAAACAACTAATGAAAAACTGTTTTTT	CASSGRETTNEKLFF
TRBV2	-	TRBJ2-1	once	TGTGCCAGCAGCCGTAGCTTTAATGAGCAGTTCTTC	CASSRSFNEQFF
TRBV12-5	-	TRBJ2-1	many	TGTGCTAGTGGCTCTCCCGAGGGGAGTCGGCGAAGAAATGAGCAGTTCTTC	CASGSPEGSRRRNEQFF
TRBV5-1	-	TRBJ2-1	many	TGCGCCAGCAGCCCGGTGGGGTATGAGCAGTTCTTC	CASSPVGYEQFF
TRBV7-9	TRBD2	TRBJ2-2	-	TGTGCCAGCAGCCGGGGGAGCGGGGGGATTGGGGAGCTGTTTTTT	CASSRGSGGIGELFF
TRBV9	TRBD2	TRBJ2-5	many	TGTGCCAGCAGCGTAGGACCTAGCGGGGGGAAAGAGACCCAGTACTTC	CASSVGPSGGKETQYF
TRBV4-2	-	TRBJ1-4	-	TGTGCCAGCAGCCCCCCCCAGGGTGCTAATGAAAAACTGTTTTTT	CASSPPQGANEKLFF
TRBV10-1	TRBD2	TRBJ2-1	-	TGCGCCAGCAGGACTAGCGGGGGGTCCTACAATGAGCAGTTCTTC	CASRTSGGSYNEQFF
TRBV9	-	TRBJ2-2	many	TGTGCCAGCAGCGTTCGGCTCCACGCCGGGGAGCTGTTTTTT	CASSVRLHAGELFF
TRBV19	TRBD1	TRBJ1-2	few	TGTGCCAGTAGTATTCCGGGGGGACAGAACTATGGCTACACCTTC	CASSIPGGQNYGYTF
TRBV20-1	TRBD1	TRBJ2-1	few	TGCAGTGCTAGAGAGCTGGGACAGGGGTTCAATGAGCAGTTCTTC	CSARELGQGFNEQFF
TRBV9	TRBD2	TRBJ2-3	many	TGTGCCAGCAGCAACACAGCGGGGACGGGAGATACGCAGTATTTT	CASSNTAGTGDTQYF
TRBV2	-	TRBJ1-1	many	TGTGCCAGCCCGACGGCAGGGGCGGTGAACACTGAAGCTTTCTTT	CASPTAGAVNTEAFF
TRBV27	TRBD1	TRBJ1-2	many	TGTGCCAGCAGTATCCGGGACAGGGGGCCCTATGGCTACACCTTC	CASSIRDRGPYGYTF
TRBV7-9	-	TRBJ1-1	once	-	CASSFYICSALLQDTEAFF
TRBV20-1	TRBD2	TRBJ2-1	many	TGCAGTGCGTCGACTAGCGGGGTCTCCAATGAGCAGTTCTTC	CSASTSGVSNEQFF